Each of the 10 T cell receptor beta chains below was sequenced from the same sample in a study of PD-1 blockade in classical Hodgkin lymphoma. Profiled with immunoSEQ multiplex PCR; TCRdb holds only in-frame clones, not every one. The data contain 70,000 or so clones, 65% to 75% of them singletons. Patients all relapsed after autologous stem cell transplantation, and there was variation in brentuximab vedotin exposure. The starting material was peripheral blood mononuclear cells (PBMCs), obtained before the second cycle of nivolumab. The receptor set was obtained from a human donor with classical Hodgkin lymphoma.

The V and J genes are TRBV6-5 and TRBJ2-5; TRBD1 might be the D (6 bases). V shed 0 bases and J shed 6 bases, with 8 bases lying between them. This CDR3 is built from 13 residues. CDR1 is MNHEY and CDR2 is SVGAGI in the germline V gene. CDR3 loop: CASSYSGGQTQYF. The CDR3 DNA sequence: TGTGCCAGCAGTTACTCAGGGGGACAGACCCAGTACTTC.

The V call is TRBV9, the J call TRBJ2-3; no reliable D call. Germline V gene sequence: CDR1 SGDLS, CDR2 YYNGEE. V was clipped by 0 bases and J by 0 bases, with 8 bases between them. The CDR3 contains 15 residues. CDR3 protein: CASSVEAESTDTQYF. For the CDR3, the DNA is TGTGCCAGCAGCGTAGAGGCGGAGAGCACAGATACGCAGTATTTT.

The V gene is TRBV13, the J gene TRBJ1-5; tentatively, D is TRBD1 (5 bases). Germline values: CDR1 PRHDT, CDR2 FYEKMQ (reference sequence). The V gene lost 2 bases and the J gene lost 4 bases, with 9 bases spanning the gap. This CDR3 contains 14 residues. DNA for the CDR3: TGTGCCAGCAGCTTAACAGGTCCTAATCAGCCCCAGCATTTT. Translation: CASSLTGPNQPQHF. The full variable domain, its missing parts supplied by reference TRBV13 and TRBJ1-5, is AAGVIQSPRHLIKEKRETATLKCYPIPRHDTVYWYQQGPGQDPQFLISFYEKMQSDKGSIPDRFSAQQFSDYHSELNMSSLELGDSALYFCASSLTGPNQPQHFGDGTRLSIL.

There are a few counts of this clone. This chain joins TRBV19 and TRBJ1-4; D is ambiguous. Germline assignment: CDR1 LNHDA and CDR2 SQIVND (reference sequence). CDR3 length: 16 residues. Trimming cost V 1 base and J 5 bases, with 14 bases left between them. The CDR3 protein is CASSIGGSRGNEKLFF. The CDR3 DNA sequence: TGTGCCAGTAGTATAGGAGGCAGCCGCGGCAATGAAAAACTGTTTTTT.

The chain carries TRBV9 and TRBJ2-5; no definite D call. The DNA matches TRBJ2-7 better at its end, which makes the J call doubtful. Germline V lookup: CDR1 SGDLS, CDR2 YYNGEE. The CDR3 length is 16 residues. DNA of the CDR3: TGTGCCAGCAGCCCCTTTCAGGAGTGGGTATCCTACGAGCAGTACTTC. Its protein is CASSPFQEWVSYEQYF.

The table lists this clone with a count of one. The rearrangement links TRBV6-5 to TRBJ2-5; possible D gene TRBD2, 5 bases. The V and J ends lost 6 bases and 1 base respectively, with 9 bases between them. Germline lookup yields CDR1 MNHEY and CDR2 SVGAGI. This CDR3 is built from 13 residues. The DNA for the CDR3 is TGTGCCAGCAGAGAGACTATCCAAGAGACCCAGTACTTC. This codes for CASRETIQETQYF.

V and J are TRBV6-1 and TRBJ1-1; 7 nucleotides line up with TRBD1. There are 16 residues in the CDR3. J gave up 5 bases and V 0 bases, and 9 bases lay outside the gene matches. Germline CDR1 MNHNS, CDR2 SASEGT. For the CDR3, the DNA is TGTGCCAGCAGTGAAGCACCTTACAGGGGAGGGACTGAAGCTTTCTTT. This encodes CASSEAPYRGGTEAFF.

The chain uses TRBV4-1 and TRBJ2-5; TRBD1 is a possible D gene (6 bases). The V and J ends lost 6 bases and 5 bases respectively, with 19 bases between them. Germline CDR1 and CDR2: MGHRA and YSYEKL. The CDR3 loop spans 15 amino acids. CDR3 sequence reads: CASRTYTGRWETQYF. In nucleotides, the CDR3 is TGCGCCAGCAGAACCTACACAGGGCGTTGGGAGACCCAGTACTTC.

V usage is TRBV5-5 and J usage is TRBJ1-4; no definite D call. The CDR3 length is 12 residues. CDR1 and CDR2 (germline): SGHKS, YYEKEE (reference sequence). V was trimmed by 5 bases and J by 8 bases, leaving 10 bases between them. The CDR3 is CASSLYGEKLFF. DNA for the CDR3: TGTGCCAGCAGTCTTTATGGGGAAAAACTGTTTTTT.

This chain joins TRBV2 and TRBJ2-3, with TRBD2 matching 10 bases. This CDR3 has 16 amino acids. Per germline, CDR1 SNHLY and CDR2 FYNNEI. Trimming removed 2 bases from V and 3 bases from J; junction bases left unmatched: 5. The DNA of the CDR3 is TGTGCCAGCAGTGAACGAGCGGGGGGGCATACAGATACGCAGTATTTT. This gives the protein CASSERAGGHTDTQYF.